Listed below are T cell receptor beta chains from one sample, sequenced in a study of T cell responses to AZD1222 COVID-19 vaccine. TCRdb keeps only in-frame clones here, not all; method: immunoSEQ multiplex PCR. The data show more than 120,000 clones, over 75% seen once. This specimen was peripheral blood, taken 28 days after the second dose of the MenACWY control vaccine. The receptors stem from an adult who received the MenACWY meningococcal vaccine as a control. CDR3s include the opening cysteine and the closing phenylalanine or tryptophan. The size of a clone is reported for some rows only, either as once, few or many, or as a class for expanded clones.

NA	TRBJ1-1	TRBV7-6	CASRPTTGINTEAFF
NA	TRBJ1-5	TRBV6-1	CASSDDRDRPSNQPQHF
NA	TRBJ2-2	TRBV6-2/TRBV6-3	CASSSPGQTTGELFF
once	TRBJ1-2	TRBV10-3	CAISELTGYGYTF
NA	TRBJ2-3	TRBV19	CASSKTGVSTDTQYF
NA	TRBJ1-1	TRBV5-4	CASSLFGAANTEAFF
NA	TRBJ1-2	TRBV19	CASSISAGYYYGYTF
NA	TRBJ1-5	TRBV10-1	CASPGQVPPQHF
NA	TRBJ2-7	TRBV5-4	CASRDTGSSYEQYF
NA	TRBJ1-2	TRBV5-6	CASSLNMGRYGYTF
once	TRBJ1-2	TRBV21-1	CASTTGNYGYTF
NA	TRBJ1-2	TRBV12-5	CASARDGLYGYTF
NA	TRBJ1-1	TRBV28	CASRPRQGSAFF
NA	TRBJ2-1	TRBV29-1	CSVENYNEQFF
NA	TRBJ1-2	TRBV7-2	CASRSHPSLLGYTF
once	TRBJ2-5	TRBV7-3	CASSLNGGAVETQYF
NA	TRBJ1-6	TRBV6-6	CASTSRSPLHF
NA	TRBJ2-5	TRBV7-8	CASSQGPNGETQYF
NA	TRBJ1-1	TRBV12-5	CASGLWDRGRTEAFF
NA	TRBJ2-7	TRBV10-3	CAISDRDTSYEQYF
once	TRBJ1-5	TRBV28	CASSADRVNQPQHF
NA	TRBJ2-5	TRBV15	CATSRDKGTGPRRETQYF
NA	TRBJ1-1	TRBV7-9	CASSPYGQGAVNTEAFF
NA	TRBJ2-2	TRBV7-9	CASSLDTNTGELFF
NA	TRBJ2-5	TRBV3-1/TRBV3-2	CASSQDGRTGGWKTQYF
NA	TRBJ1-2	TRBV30	CAWARQGFYGYTF
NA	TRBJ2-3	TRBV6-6	CASSYSIGTKDTQYF
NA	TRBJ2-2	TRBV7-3	CASRLQGSNTGELFF
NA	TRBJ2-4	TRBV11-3	CASSLVVGQNIQYF
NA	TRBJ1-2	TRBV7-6	CASSLRGLTANYGYTF
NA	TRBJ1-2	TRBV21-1	CASSKDCAGGYTF
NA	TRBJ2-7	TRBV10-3	CAISDRAGEEGYEQYF
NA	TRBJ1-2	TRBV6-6	CASSFGAGGGYTF
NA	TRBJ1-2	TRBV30	CAWSVLSHYGYTF
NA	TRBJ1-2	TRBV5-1	CASSLSTHLGYGYTF
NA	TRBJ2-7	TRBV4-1	CASSHGGSGYEQYF
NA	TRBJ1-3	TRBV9	CASSVDDTRNTIYF
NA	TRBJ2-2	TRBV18	CASSPLRTGDATGELFF
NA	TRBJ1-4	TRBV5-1	CASSLEPSEKLFF
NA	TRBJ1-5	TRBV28	CARSGPGQPQHF
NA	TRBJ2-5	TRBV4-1	CASSQGFSGGAQETQYF
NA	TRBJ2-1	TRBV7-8	CASSLREIFYNEQFF
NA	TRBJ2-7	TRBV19	CASSISGATSYEQYF
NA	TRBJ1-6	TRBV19	CASSPAPDSPLHF
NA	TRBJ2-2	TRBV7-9	CASSFPWGATGELFF
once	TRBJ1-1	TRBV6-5	CASSFTGGSTEAFF
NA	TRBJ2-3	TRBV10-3	CAISERDSGRASGTQYF
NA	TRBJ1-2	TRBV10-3	CAISESVGPWGGYTF
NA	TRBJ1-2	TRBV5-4	CASSSSGTSYGYTF
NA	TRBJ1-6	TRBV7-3	CASSLFGNNSPLHF
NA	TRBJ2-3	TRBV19	CASTRGGRADTQYF
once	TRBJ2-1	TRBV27	CASSFLAGGLNEQFF
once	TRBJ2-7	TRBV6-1	CASSEGTYEQYF